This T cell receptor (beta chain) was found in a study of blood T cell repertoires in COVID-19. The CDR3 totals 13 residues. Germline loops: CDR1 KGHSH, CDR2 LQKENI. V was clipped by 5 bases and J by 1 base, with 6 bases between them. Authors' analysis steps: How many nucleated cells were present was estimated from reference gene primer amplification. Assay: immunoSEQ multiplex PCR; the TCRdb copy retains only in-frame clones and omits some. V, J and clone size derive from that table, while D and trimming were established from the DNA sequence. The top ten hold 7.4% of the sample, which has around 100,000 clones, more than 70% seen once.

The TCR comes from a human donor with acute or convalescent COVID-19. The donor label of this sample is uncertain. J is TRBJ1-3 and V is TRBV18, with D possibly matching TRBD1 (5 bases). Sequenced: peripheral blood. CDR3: CASSAGSGNTIYF. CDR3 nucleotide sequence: TGTGCCAGCTCAGCAGGGTCTGGAAACACCATATATTTT.